This T cell receptor (beta chain) was sequenced in a study of T cell responses to AZD1222 COVID-19 vaccine. Study results and limitations: Spike-specific TCR breadth and depth grew following two AZD1222 doses. Scientists sampled the repertoires only once the peak T cell response had passed.

As for this clone: Its antigen is currently unknown.

The assay was immunoSEQ multiplex PCR, and TCRdb's table has in-frame clones only and misses some. This sample has 75,000 to 95,000 clones, with less than 95% found just once. V shed 4 bases and J shed 4 bases, with 11 bases lying between them. Looked up from germline, CDR1 is SGHRS and CDR2 is YFSETQ. CDR3 length: 13 residues. Second-dose intervals of approximately 4 or approximately 12 weeks were pooled. The chain combines TRBV5-1 with TRBJ1-2; a weak D match, TRBD1 (5 bases). This material consisted of peripheral blood, taken 28 days after the second AZD1222 dose. This TCR was sampled from an adult who received the AZD1222 COVID-19 vaccine. The CDR3 bases are TGCGCCAGCAGCGAGGACAACAGCTATGGCTACACCTTC. Protein: CASSEDNSYGYTF.